This T cell receptor beta chain was recorded in a study of shared clonotypes between healthy human individuals. CDR3 size: 15 residues. V shed 2 bases and J shed 0 bases, with 8 bases lying between them. Germline CDR1 and CDR2: SEHNR and FQNEAQ (reference sequence). Produced via immunoSEQ multiplex PCR; TCRdb's table is partial and in-frame only. Of some 2.3 million clones listed, 93% are singletons. This rearrangement joins TRBV7-9 to TRBJ1-5; D remains unclear. This clonotype was sampled from a man in his late teens or twenties in good health. Some clones in this sample may be carry-over from other donors' samples. Material for sequencing was naive CD4+ T cells from PBMCs. Described subset: CD45RA+ positively selected. The CDR3 sequence: CASSLSDYSNQPQHF. CDR3 DNA: TGTGCCAGCAGCTTATCGGACTATAGCAATCAGCCCCAGCATTTT.